The source of this T cell receptor (beta chain) is a study of shared clonotypes between healthy human individuals. Regarding the study as a whole: Non-shared clonotypes had lower generation probabilities than clonotypes shared by all four sorted-subset donors. The authors sampled blood alone, and tissue repertoires likely differ.

The CDR3 runs 13 residues. CDR1 is MNHNS and CDR2 is SASEGT in the germline V gene. V lost 6 bases to trimming and J lost 1 base, with 9 bases between them. Researchers partitioned CD4+ cells into CD45RA+ naive and CD45RA-negative memory subsets. As concerns this clone: The antigen remains undetermined.

TCRdb's table, derived via immunoSEQ multiplex PCR, lists solely in-frame clones and lacks some. Among roughly 2.5 million clones listed, approximately 94% were seen once. This rearrangement joins TRBV6-1 to TRBJ2-5; D gene uncertain. Sequenced material: naive CD4+ T cells sorted from blood. Indicated subset: CD45RA+ positively selected. This sequence originates from a young man in good health. The CDR3 sequence is CASSRLIQETQYF. As DNA, the CDR3 is TGTGCCAGCAGCAGACTCATCCAAGAGACCCAGTACTTC.